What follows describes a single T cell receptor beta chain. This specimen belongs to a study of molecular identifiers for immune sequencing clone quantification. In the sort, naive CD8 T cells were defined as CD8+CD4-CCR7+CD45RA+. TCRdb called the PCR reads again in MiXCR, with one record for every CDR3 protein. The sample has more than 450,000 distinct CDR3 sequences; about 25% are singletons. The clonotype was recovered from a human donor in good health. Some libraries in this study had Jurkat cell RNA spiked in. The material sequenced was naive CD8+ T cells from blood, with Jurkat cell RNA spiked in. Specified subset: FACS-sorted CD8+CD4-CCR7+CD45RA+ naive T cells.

DNA of the CDR3: TGCAGTCTGCCAGGGACCCCGGGGTACACTGAAGCTTTCTTT. Translating it yields CSLPGTPGYTEAFF. This chain connects TRBV20-1 to TRBJ1-1, with a tentative D call TRBD1 (5 bases). The CDR3 length is 14 residues. Trimming pared 8 bases from V and 3 bases from J, leaving 19 bases between. Germline V gene lookup returns CDR1 DFQATT and CDR2 SNEGSKA (reference sequence).